Presented here are 8 T cell receptor beta chains from one specimen sequenced in a study of post-analysis software for immune sequencing data (dated by TCRdb to about 2015). No antigen is known for these receptors. The method behind the library was PCR. This sample was sequenced with an Illumina HiSeq 2500. Unique molecular identifiers were incorporated into TCR beta cDNA libraries to reduce PCR and sequencing biases. The raw public data were reprocessed by TCRdb itself: fastp quality trimming at Q25, MiXCR clonotype calling, in-frame beta chains only. Each CDR3 protein appears once, grouped with its most common genes and DNA. The sample table records hundreds of thousands of distinct CDR3 sequences; approximately 50% of these occur just once. The top ten clones comprise approximately 4.5% of the sample. On the study overall, not on this receptor specifically: Significantly higher frequencies in patients than in controls were found for five TRBV segments, including TRBV5-6, TRBV5-1 and TRBV20-1.

Sequenced sample: blood. The receptors were sampled from a girl between 5 and 17 years old with multiple sclerosis.

V usage is TRBV5-1 and J usage is TRBJ1-5; no clear D gene. This CDR3 has 15 residues. Deletions cut 0 bases from V and 3 bases from J, with 10 bases between. The germline CDR1 and CDR2 sequences are SGHRS and YFSETQ. CDR3 DNA sequence: TGCGCCAGCAGCTTGGATGGAAGCTTCAATCAGCCCCAGCATTTT. This encodes CASSLDGSFNQPQHF. Combining the CDR3 with reference TRBV5-1 and TRBJ1-5 gives the whole variable domain KAGVTQTPRYLIKTRGQQVTLSCSPISGHRSVSWYQQTPGQGLQFLFEYFSETQRNKGNFPGRFSGRQFSNSRSEMNVSTLELGDSALYLCASSLDGSFNQPQHFGDGTRLSIL.

This sequence joins TRBV5-1 and TRBJ2-1; 7 bases agree with TRBD2. The CDR3 is 17 amino acids. The V gene end was trimmed by 1 base and the J gene end by 2 bases; junction bases not matched to a gene: 9. CDR1 is SGHRS and CDR2 is YFSETQ in the germline V gene. CDR3 sequence (DNA): TGCGCCAGCAGCTTGCCCAAGATAGCGGGTACCTACAATGAGCAGTTCTTC. Encoded protein: CASSLPKIAGTYNEQFF. Full variable domain (missing parts from reference TRBV5-1 and TRBJ2-1): KAGVTQTPRYLIKTRGQQVTLSCSPISGHRSVSWYQQTPGQGLQFLFEYFSETQRNKGNFPGRFSGRQFSNSRSEMNVSTLELGDSALYLCASSLPKIAGTYNEQFFGPGTRLTVL.

In this sample, this clonotype turned up once. This chain joins TRBV19 and TRBJ2-1; D is unclear. The germline V and J ends were trimmed by 7 bases and 5 bases, with 21 bases remaining between them. This CDR3 region has 16 residues. Germline V CDR1 and CDR2: LNHDA, SQIVND (reference sequence). DNA for the CDR3: TGTGCCAGTACCCAGTACGAGAGTACGGTACACAATGAGCAGTTCTTC. Its translation: CASTQYESTVHNEQFF.

The rearrangement uses TRBV11-2 and TRBJ2-5, with TRBD2 as a possible D gene (7 bases). Trimming cost V 7 bases and J 11 bases, with 26 bases left between them. The CDR3 runs 15 residues. Germline loops: CDR1 SGHAT, CDR2 FQNNGV. The CDR3 DNA reads TGTGCCAGCACTAAGGGGGGGGGACCCTACGAAGAGCAGTACTTC. Translation gives CASTKGGGPYEEQYF.

The genes are TRBV5-1 and TRBJ2-5; 9 bases are shared with TRBD1. CDR1 SGHRS and CDR2 YFSETQ come from the germline V gene. CDR3 length: 15 amino acids. Trimming took 3 bases from V and 3 from J; bases not matched to a gene: 6. The DNA for the CDR3 is TGCGCCAGCAGCTGGGGGGACAGGGATGAAGAGACCCAGTACTTC. It is translated as CASSWGDRDEETQYF.

This chain links TRBV5-1 with TRBJ2-3; 7 bases align to TRBD2. The CDR3 covers 16 residues. Germline CDR1 reads SGHRS; CDR2 reads YFSETQ. V lost 3 bases, J lost 1 base, and 8 bases stayed unmatched. CDR3 in DNA: TGCGCCAGCAGCTCCGGAACGGCGGGGGGCACAGATACGCAGTATTTT. Its protein is CASSSGTAGGTDTQYF.

The chain combines TRBV7-9 with TRBJ1-2; 7 nucleotides line up with TRBD1. The ends lost 7 bases at V and 0 bases at J; junction bases unmatched: 11. Germline V gene data show CDR1 as SEHNR and CDR2 as FQNEAQ (reference sequence). The CDR3 is 16 amino acids. The CDR3 protein is CASTHGDRSSNYGYTF. CDR3 coding DNA: TGTGCCAGCACGCATGGGGACAGAAGCTCTAACTATGGCTACACCTTC.

The genes are TRBV9 and TRBJ1-2; D uncertain. Trimming pared 0 bases from V and 4 bases from J, leaving 13 bases between. Germline-derived CDR1 and CDR2 are SGDLS and YYNGEE. CDR3 length: 15 residues. The CDR3 DNA reads as TGTGCCAGCAGCGTAGATGTGTCAATGTTCTATGGCTACACCTTC. It yields the protein CASSVDVSMFYGYTF.